What follows is one T cell receptor beta chain and its context. The sample is drawn from a study of T cells in Graves' hyperthyroidism and ophthalmopathy. These patients, aged 18 to 65, had recently diagnosed hyperthyroidism lasting under 2 months. CDR3 length equals 17 residues. Trimming shortened V by 1 base and J by 6 bases, and 19 bases separated the two germline ends. Germline V gene sequence: CDR1 SGHAT, CDR2 FQNNGV. RNA transcripts served as the template for amplifying TCR beta CDR3 regions. The TCR CDR3 first-round RT-PCR relied on the HTBI primer set. TCRdb analysed the multiplex PCR reads with MiXCR anew, one entry per CDR3 protein. The sample includes more than 550,000 distinct CDR3 sequences, under 20% of them seen just once.

The sequence was collected from a woman aged 50 to 60 with Graves' hyperthyroidism that later progressed to Graves' ophthalmopathy. The chain employs TRBV11-2 and TRBJ2-1, with a weak D call TRBD2 (5 bases). The sample consisted of blood. The chain's CDR3 is CASSLGVRLVGSNEQFF. The CDR3 DNA sequence: TGTGCCAGCAGCTTAGGGGTTAGGCTAGTGGGGAGCAATGAGCAGTTCTTC.